What follows describes a single T cell receptor beta chain. No antigen is known for it. Researchers used approximately 3,500 ng of total RNA for each TCR library. A 6-nucleotide sample barcode was carried by the UMIs, which template switching added. No DNA is given; TCRdb re-called the 5' RACE reads and lists each CDR3 protein once. Its table records fewer than 350,000 distinct CDR3 sequences. This entry comes from a study of monozygotic twins with inflammatory bowel disease. Per germline, CDR1 DFQATT and CDR2 SNEGSKA (reference sequence). This CDR3 region has 15 residues. Whole blood that had not undergone T cell sorting provided the isolated total RNA. Study observations and caveats: Reduced clonotype sharing with other individuals was observed in IBD patients relative to healthy twins, especially with disease activity.

The source of this sequence is a human donor with ulcerative colitis or Crohn's disease, or a healthy co-twin of an affected twin (not recorded which). The chain combines TRBV20-1 with TRBJ1-1; TCRdb's assignment of TRBD1 cannot be checked, as there is no DNA. Sample: blood. The CDR3 is CSARGPGQQNTEAFF.